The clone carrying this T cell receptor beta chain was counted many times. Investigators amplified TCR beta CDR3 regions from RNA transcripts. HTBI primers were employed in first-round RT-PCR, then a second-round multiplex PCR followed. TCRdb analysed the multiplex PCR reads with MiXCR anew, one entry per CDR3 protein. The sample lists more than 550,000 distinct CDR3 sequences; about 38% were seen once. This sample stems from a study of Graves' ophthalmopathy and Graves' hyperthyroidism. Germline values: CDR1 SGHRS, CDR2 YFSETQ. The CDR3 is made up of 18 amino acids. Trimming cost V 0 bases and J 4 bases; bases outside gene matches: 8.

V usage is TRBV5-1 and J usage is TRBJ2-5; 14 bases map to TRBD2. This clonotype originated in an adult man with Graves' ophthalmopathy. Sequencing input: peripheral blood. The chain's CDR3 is CASSLAETSGRAGETQYF. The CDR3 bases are TGCGCCAGCAGCTTGGCTGAGACTAGCGGGAGGGCCGGAGAGACCCAGTACTTC. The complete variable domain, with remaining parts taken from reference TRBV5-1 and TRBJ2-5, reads KAGVTQTPRYLIKTRGQQVTLSCSPISGHRSVSWYQQTPGQGLQFLFEYFSETQRNKGNFPGRFSGRQFSNSRSEMNVSTLELGDSALYLCASSLAETSGRAGETQYFGPGTRLLVL.